These 18 T cell receptor beta chains share one sample of origin, sequenced in a study of T cell responses to AZD1222 COVID-19 vaccine. Sequenced by immunoSEQ multiplex PCR; TCRdb stores in-frame clones only, minus some. The sample lists 90,000 to 130,000 clones, 87% occurring once. Sequencing was performed on peripheral blood, taken on day 0 of AZD1222 vaccination. Receptor source: an adult in good health.

The chain has TRBV2 and TRBJ2-2; TRBD1 agrees at 7 bases. Unmatched junction bases numbered 7, after V lost 4 bases and J lost 5 bases. CDR1 and CDR2 (germline): SNHLY, FYNNEI. The CDR3 runs 15 residues. CDR3 sequence: CASSGQGLGTGELFF. As DNA, the CDR3 is TGTGCCAGCAGTGGACAGGGCCTAGGGACCGGGGAGCTGTTTTTT.

The chain joins TRBV6-6 to TRBJ1-6; 7 bases fit TRBD1. The CDR3 is 14 residues long. The ends lost 8 bases at V and 6 bases at J; junction bases unmatched: 7. Germline V gene sequence: CDR1 MNHNY, CDR2 SVGAGI (reference sequence). CDR3 region: CASGSQGINSPLHF. The DNA of the CDR3 is TGTGCCAGCGGGTCACAGGGGATTAATTCACCCCTCCACTTT.

The rearrangement links TRBV3-1 (or the pseudogene TRBV3-2) to TRBJ2-2, with 7 bases aligning to TRBD1. The CDR3 is 17 amino acids. J lost 9 bases, V lost 4 bases, and 17 bases had no gene match. CDR1 and CDR2 (germline): LGHDT, YNNKEL (reference sequence). The DNA for the CDR3 is TGTGCCAGCAGCCCACTGACAGGGACACTCCCCGTTTGGGAGCTGTTTTTT. Translation: CASSPLTGTLPVWELFF.

This clone has only one observation. This chain uses TRBV9 with TRBJ2-3, with D possibly matching TRBD2 (7 bases). The V gene's germline CDR1 is SGDLS and CDR2 YYNGEE. V was cut by 6 bases and J by 2 bases, with 16 bases left in between. This CDR3 is 15 amino acids long. CDR3 nucleotide sequence: TGTGCCAGCACTTACAGGGACTACTTCACAGATACGCAGTATTTT. It yields the protein CASTYRDYFTDTQYF.

The chain has TRBV28 and TRBJ1-5; perhaps TRBD1 as D (6 bases). The CDR3 has 16 residues. V was pared by 5 bases and J by 7 bases, with 21 bases between. Germline loops: CDR1 MDHEN, CDR2 SYDVKM. CDR3 nucleotides: TGTGCCAGCAGTCCCCGGGGGAGGGGCGGGGGCCAGCCCCAGCATTTT. Encoded protein: CASSPRGRGGGQPQHF.

The genes are TRBV3-1 (or the pseudogene TRBV3-2) and TRBJ2-7, with D maybe TRBD2 (5 bases). Germline V CDR1 and CDR2: LGHDT, YNNKEL (reference sequence). CDR3 length: 14 residues. V dropped 4 bases and J dropped 0 bases, with 10 bases sitting between them. The DNA of the CDR3 is TGTGCCAGCAGCCCCCTGGAGGACTCCTACGAGCAGTACTTC. Encoded protein: CASSPLEDSYEQYF.

CDR3 region: CASGVRDNRGYEQYF. CDR3 coding DNA: TGTGCCAGCGGAGTCCGGGACAACCGGGGTTACGAGCAGTACTTC. The rearrangement uses TRBV28 and TRBJ2-7, with D maybe TRBD1 (6 bases). V was shortened by 8 bases and J by 4 bases, with 21 bases between the two germline ends. CDR1 is MDHEN and CDR2 is SYDVKM in the germline V gene. This CDR3 contains 15 residues.

The chain joins TRBV9 to TRBJ2-2; 8 bases are a match to TRBD1. The CDR3 runs to 16 residues. Germline loops: CDR1 SGDLS, CDR2 YYNGEE. Trimming removed 0 bases from V and 6 bases from J; junction bases left unmatched: 7. The CDR3 region has the DNA TGTGCCAGCAGCGTAGCTCGACAGGGGCGGGCCGGGGAGCTGTTTTTT. As protein: CASSVARQGRAGELFF.

This clone showed up just a few times. The rearrangement links TRBV4-3 to TRBJ2-2, with D possibly being TRBD1 (5 bases). The germline V and J ends were trimmed by 3 bases and 0 bases, with 11 bases remaining between them. The CDR3 loop spans 16 amino acids. Per the germline V gene, CDR1 is LGHNA and CDR2 is YSLEER. The CDR3, as DNA: TGCGCCAGCAGCCAGGGCACAGGAGCGAACACCGGGGAGCTGTTTTTT. Translating gives CASSQGTGANTGELFF.

This rearrangement joins TRBV5-4 to TRBJ2-2; D perhaps matches TRBD1 (5 bases). Germline V gene sequence: CDR1 SGHNT, CDR2 YYREEE (reference sequence). CDR3 size: 15 residues. V lost 0 bases and J 5 bases, leaving 11 bases between the germline ends. The CDR3 loop reads CASSLGQKRTGELFF. DNA of the CDR3: TGTGCCAGCAGCTTGGGACAGAAAAGGACCGGGGAGCTGTTTTTT.

The rearrangement joins TRBV15 to TRBJ2-3; 7 bases are a match to TRBD1. The CDR3 is made up of 17 amino acids. Unmatched junction bases numbered 11, after V lost 0 bases and J lost 5 bases. CDR1 and CDR2 (germline): LNHNV, YYDKDF (reference sequence). CDR3 amino acids: CATSRDRRGLSGDTQYF. The DNA for the CDR3 is TGTGCCACCAGCAGAGATCGTAGGGGGCTCTCGGGAGATACGCAGTATTTT.

The CDR3 DNA follows: TGTGCCAGCAGCTGGGACCGTGAAAAACTGTTTTTT. Amino acid sequence: CASSWDREKLFF. This chain uses TRBV5-4 with TRBJ1-4, with D perhaps matching TRBD1 (5 bases). Germline V CDR1 and CDR2: SGHNT, YYREEE (reference sequence). The V and J ends lost 3 bases and 7 bases respectively, with 7 bases between them. There are 12 residues in the CDR3.

The V call is TRBV19, the J call TRBJ1-2; D call uncertain. Germline CDR1 LNHDA, CDR2 SQIVND (reference sequence). V was trimmed by 1 base and J by 4 bases, leaving 16 bases between them. This CDR3 spans 16 amino acids. Here the CDR3 DNA reads TGTGCCAGTAGTATAGCCCCGGGTGCTCCTACCTATGGCTACACCTTC. Protein: CASSIAPGAPTYGYTF.

The V call is TRBV5-1, the J call TRBJ1-1; no clear D gene. The V gene's germline CDR1 is SGHRS and CDR2 YFSETQ. The ends were cut back, 0 bases at V and 10 bases at J, with 13 bases in the middle. The length of the CDR3 is 13 residues. CDR3 coding DNA: TGCGCCAGCAGCTTGGCTGGCACCTCGAGAGCTTTCTTT. It codes for CASSLAGTSRAFF.

The chain links TRBV28 to TRBJ1-6, with a weak D call TRBD1 (6 bases). Germline assignment: CDR1 MDHEN and CDR2 SYDVKM. V lost 8 bases to trimming and J lost 5 bases, with 16 bases between them. The CDR3 sequence is 15 residues long. Here the CDR3 reads CASLGVGANNSPLHF. Here the CDR3 DNA reads TGTGCCAGCCTTGGCGTGGGGGCTAATAATTCACCCCTCCACTTT.

CDR3 coding DNA: TGTGCCAGCAGCCAAGGAGACTACGATACGCAGTATTTT. This encodes CASSQGDYDTQYF. This chain uses TRBV14 with TRBJ2-3; D is possibly TRBD2 (5 bases). Germline CDR1 SGHDN, CDR2 FVKESK. V was pared by 1 base and J by 6 bases, with 8 bases between. The CDR3 has 13 amino acids.

The genes are TRBV28 and TRBJ2-7; tentative D call: TRBD2 (6 bases). Germline lookup yields CDR1 MDHEN and CDR2 SYDVKM. V was clipped by 2 bases and J by 0 bases, with 11 bases between them. This CDR3 has 15 residues. Written as DNA, the CDR3 is TGTGCCAGCAGTTTAGGGGGGATGAGCTCCTACGAGCAGTACTTC. Protein sequence: CASSLGGMSSYEQYF.

The chain couples TRBV2 to TRBJ1-5; 7 nucleotides match TRBD1. Germline V gene lookup returns CDR1 SNHLY and CDR2 FYNNEI. J was trimmed by 9 bases and V by 6 bases; bases with no gene match: 8. The CDR3 covers 13 residues. The CDR3 loop is CASRLQGSGPQHF. CDR3 in DNA: TGTGCCAGCAGGTTACAGGGGTCGGGGCCCCAGCATTTT.